This TCR beta chain was documented in a study of blood T cell repertoires in COVID-19. About the study: Spain, Italy and the United States supplied samples that represented acute and convalescent COVID-19. Nucleic acid was either cDNA or gDNA, and it came from T cells, B-cell-depleted T cells, or PBMCs.

In the source study's methods: For nucleated cells, counts were estimated from reference gene primer amplification. TCRdb's copy holds only in-frame clones and misses some; the assay was immunoSEQ multiplex PCR. V and J calls and clone size are copied from that table; D and trimming were computed from the DNA. The sample shows 100,000 or so clones, over 75% of them seen only once. V lost 10 bases, J lost 5 bases, and 21 bases lay in between. From germline, CDR1 is MNHEY and CDR2 SMNVEV (reference sequence). There are 15 residues in the CDR3. Sequencing was carried out using peripheral blood. This receptor was identified in a man aged 45-65 years with acute or convalescent COVID-19. This sequence joins TRBV27 and TRBJ2-1; D might be TRBD1 (5 bases). The CDR3 nucleotides read TGTGCCAAACCAACAGGACCAGGGAAACACAATGAGCAGTTCTTC. It yields the protein CAKPTGPGKHNEQFF.